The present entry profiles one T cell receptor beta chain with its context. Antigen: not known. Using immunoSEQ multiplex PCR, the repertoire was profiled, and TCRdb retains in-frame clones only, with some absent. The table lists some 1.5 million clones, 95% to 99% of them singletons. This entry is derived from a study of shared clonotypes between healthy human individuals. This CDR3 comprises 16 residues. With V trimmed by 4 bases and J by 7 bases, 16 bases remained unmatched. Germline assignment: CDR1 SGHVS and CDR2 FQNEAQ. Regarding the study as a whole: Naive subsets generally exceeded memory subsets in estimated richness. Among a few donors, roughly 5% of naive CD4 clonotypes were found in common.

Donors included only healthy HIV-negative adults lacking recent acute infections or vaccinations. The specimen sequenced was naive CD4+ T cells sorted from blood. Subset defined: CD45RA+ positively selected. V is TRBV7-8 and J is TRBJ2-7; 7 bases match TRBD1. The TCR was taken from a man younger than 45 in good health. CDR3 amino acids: CASSSTPGTVFSEQYF. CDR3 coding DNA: TGTGCCAGCAGCTCCACCCCAGGGACAGTTTTTTCTGAGCAGTACTTC.